This T cell receptor beta chain was sequenced for a study of vaccination effects on CD4 cells after COVID-19. Whole-study results and caveats: Of the vaccine-induced clones from healthy vaccinees, merely 1 of 255 recognized common cold coronaviruses as well. By a late point after vaccination, infection- and vaccine-induced clones had shrunk markedly through clonal contraction.

Concerning this clone itself: What it binds is unknown.

Before sequencing took place, the ViraFEST assay used viral peptide pools to expand antigen-specific CD4+ T cells. Culture lasted roughly 9 days before CD4+ T cell isolation. Among the vaccine recipients, none had a prior SARS-CoV-2 infection, and nucleocapsid antibodies were negative. On both days 3 and 7, half of the culture medium was replaced with IL-2 medium. Data came from immunoSEQ multiplex PCR; TCRdb stores just in-frame clones and leaves some out. The sample holds approximately 68,000 clones, around 78% seen once. Germline trimming cut 5 bases from V and 5 bases from J; bases unmatched to any gene: 5. The CDR3 runs to 14 residues. The V gene's germline CDR1 is SGHRS and CDR2 YFSETQ.

Sequences were derived from CD4+ T cells from PBMCs cultured with SARS-CoV-2 spike peptides, sampled before COVID-19 vaccination. This chain joins TRBV5-1 and TRBJ2-1; 9 nucleotides align to TRBD1. The sequence was collected from a human donor who received a COVID-19 vaccine. The CDR3: CASSQQGADNEQFF. The CDR3, as DNA: TGCGCCAGCAGTCAACAGGGGGCAGACAATGAGCAGTTCTTC.